The clone carrying this TCR beta chain was recorded many times. Its antigen is undetermined. The germline V gene encodes CDR1 LGHNA and CDR2 YSLEER. Deletions cut 1 base from V and 4 bases from J, with 11 bases between. The CDR3 has 15 residues. A TCRbeta library incorporating unique molecular identifiers was prepared. One entry per CDR3 protein results from TCRdb running MiXCR on the PCR reads. This repertoire shows approximately 490,000 distinct CDR3 sequences, 8% to 11% found once; its top ten account for about 2%. These data come from a study of T-cell reconstitution after alpha-beta-depleted transplantation in children. Study-wide results and caveats: Several hundred expanded graft clones reportedly gave rise to the alpha-beta T cells present about two months after transplant.

This clonotype was obtained from a child younger than 10 with inherited bone marrow failure, due to receive a stem cell transplant. The sample consisted of PBMCs, taken before TCRalphabeta/CD19-depleted stem cell transplant. This chain uses TRBV4-3 with TRBJ2-1, with D uncertain. DNA for the CDR3: TGCGCCAGCAGCCAAGGTGTGCCCGAGTACAATGAGCAGTTCTTC. This translates into CASSQGVPEYNEQFF.